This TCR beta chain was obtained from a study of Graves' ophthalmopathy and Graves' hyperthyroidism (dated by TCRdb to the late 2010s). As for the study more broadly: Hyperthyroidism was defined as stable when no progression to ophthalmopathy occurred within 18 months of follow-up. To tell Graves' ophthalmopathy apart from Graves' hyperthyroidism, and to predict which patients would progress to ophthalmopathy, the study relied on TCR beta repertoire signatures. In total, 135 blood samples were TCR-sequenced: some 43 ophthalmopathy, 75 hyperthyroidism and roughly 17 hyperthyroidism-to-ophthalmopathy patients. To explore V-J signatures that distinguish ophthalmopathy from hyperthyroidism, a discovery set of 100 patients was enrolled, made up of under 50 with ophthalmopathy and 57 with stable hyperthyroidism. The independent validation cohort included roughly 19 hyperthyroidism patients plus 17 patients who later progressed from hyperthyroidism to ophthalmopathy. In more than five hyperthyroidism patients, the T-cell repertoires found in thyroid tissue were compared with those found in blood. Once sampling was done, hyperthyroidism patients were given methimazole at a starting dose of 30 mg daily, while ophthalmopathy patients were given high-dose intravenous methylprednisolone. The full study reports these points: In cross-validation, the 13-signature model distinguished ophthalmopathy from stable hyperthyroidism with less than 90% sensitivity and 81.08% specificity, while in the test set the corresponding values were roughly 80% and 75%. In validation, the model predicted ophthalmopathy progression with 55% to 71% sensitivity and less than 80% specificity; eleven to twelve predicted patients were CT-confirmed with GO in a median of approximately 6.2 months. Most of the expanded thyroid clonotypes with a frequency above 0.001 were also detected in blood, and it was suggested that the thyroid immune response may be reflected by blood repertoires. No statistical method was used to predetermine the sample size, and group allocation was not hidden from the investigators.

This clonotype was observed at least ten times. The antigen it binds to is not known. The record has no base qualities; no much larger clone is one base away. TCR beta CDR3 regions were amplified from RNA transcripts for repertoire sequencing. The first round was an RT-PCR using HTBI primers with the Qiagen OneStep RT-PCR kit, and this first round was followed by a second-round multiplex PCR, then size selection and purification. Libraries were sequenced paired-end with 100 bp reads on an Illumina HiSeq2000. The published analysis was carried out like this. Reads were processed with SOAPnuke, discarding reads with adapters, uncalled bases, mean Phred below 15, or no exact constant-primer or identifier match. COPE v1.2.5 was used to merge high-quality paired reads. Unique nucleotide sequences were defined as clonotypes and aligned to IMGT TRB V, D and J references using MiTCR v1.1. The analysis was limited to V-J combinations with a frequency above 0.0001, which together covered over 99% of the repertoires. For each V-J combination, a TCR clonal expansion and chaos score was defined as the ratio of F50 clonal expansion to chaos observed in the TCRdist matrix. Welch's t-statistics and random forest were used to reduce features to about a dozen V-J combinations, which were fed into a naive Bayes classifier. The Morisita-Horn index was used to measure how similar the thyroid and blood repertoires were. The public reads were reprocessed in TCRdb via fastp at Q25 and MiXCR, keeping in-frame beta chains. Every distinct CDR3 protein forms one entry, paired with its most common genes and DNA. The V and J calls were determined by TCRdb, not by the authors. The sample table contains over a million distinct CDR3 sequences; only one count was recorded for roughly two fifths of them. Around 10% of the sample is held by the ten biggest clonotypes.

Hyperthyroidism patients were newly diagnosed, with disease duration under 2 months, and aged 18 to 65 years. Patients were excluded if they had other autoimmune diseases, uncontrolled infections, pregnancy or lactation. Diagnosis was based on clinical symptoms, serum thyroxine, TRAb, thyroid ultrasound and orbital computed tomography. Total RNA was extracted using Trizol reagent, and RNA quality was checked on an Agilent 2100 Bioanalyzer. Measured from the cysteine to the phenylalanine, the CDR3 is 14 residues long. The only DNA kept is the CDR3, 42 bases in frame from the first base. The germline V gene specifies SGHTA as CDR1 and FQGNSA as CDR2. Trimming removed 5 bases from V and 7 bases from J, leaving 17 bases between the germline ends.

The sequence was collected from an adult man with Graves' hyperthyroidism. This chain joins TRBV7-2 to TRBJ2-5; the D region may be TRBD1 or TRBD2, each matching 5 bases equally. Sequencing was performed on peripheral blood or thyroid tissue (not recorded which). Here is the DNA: TGTGCCAGCAGCACCGGGACGGCGGTGGGGACCCAGTACTTC. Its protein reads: CASSTGTAVGTQYF.